The rows below give T cell receptor beta chains drawn from one sample of a study of blood T cell repertoires in COVID-19. Data came from immunoSEQ multiplex PCR; TCRdb stores just in-frame clones and leaves some out. The sample has about 15,000 clones; around 75% are singletons. The sequenced material came from peripheral blood. These receptors were taken from a man between 60 and 75 years old with acute or convalescent COVID-19. Both conserved end residues are part of each CDR3. D genes are given only for firm matches. Expanded clones get a size class; other rows say once, few or many, or leave the size out.

j_call d_call v_call clone_size cdr3_aa cdr3_nt
TRBJ2-2 TRBD2 TRBV9 . CASSPRLAGIANTGELFF TGTGCCAGCAGCCCAAGACTAGCGGGGATCGCGAACACCGGGGAGCTGTTTTTT
TRBJ1-4 TRBD1 TRBV5-1 . CASSTGTAINEKLFF TGCGCCAGCAGCACGGGGACAGCAATTAATGAAAAACTGTTTTTT
TRBJ1-3 . TRBV10-3 . CAISPTGNTIYF TGTGCCATCAGTCCCACCGGGAACACCATATATTTT
TRBJ2-5 TRBD2 TRBV7-8 . CASSFWGTSAGETQYF TGTGCCAGCAGCTTCTGGGGGACTAGCGCGGGAGAGACCCAGTACTTC
TRBJ2-1 . TRBV6-5 . CASSQSGNEQFF TGTGCCAGCAGCCAATCCGGCAATGAGCAGTTCTTC
TRBJ1-4 . TRBV30 . CAWSVRRGSANEKLFF TGTGCCTGGAGTGTACGGAGGGGCAGTGCAAATGAAAAACTGTTTTTT
TRBJ1-4 TRBD1 TRBV14 . CASSRDRGLGEKLFF TGTGCCAGCAGCCGAGACAGGGGACTAGGTGAAAAACTGTTTTTT
TRBJ1-2 TRBD1 TRBV5-4 . CASSLAGQGYYGYTF TGTGCCAGCAGCTTGGCAGGACAGGGGTATTATGGCTACACCTTC
TRBJ1-2 TRBD1 TRBV3-1/TRBV3-2 . CASSQGQGARVGGYTF TGTGCCAGCAGTCAAGGACAGGGGGCTCGAGTGGGTGGCTACACCTTC
TRBJ1-2 . TRBV2 . CASRESLYGYTF TGTGCCAGCAGGGAAAGCCTTTATGGCTACACCTTC
TRBJ1-3 . TRBV28 few CASGQNFLGNTIYF TGTGCCAGCGGACAAAACTTCCTAGGAAACACCATATATTTT
TRBJ1-2 . TRBV29-1 . CSVDWTTTNYGYTF TGCAGCGTTGATTGGACAACGACTAACTATGGCTACACCTTC
TRBJ1-2 TRBD1 TRBV6-2/TRBV6-3 once CASSFGQGSYGYTF TGTGCCAGCAGTTTCGGACAGGGGAGCTATGGCTACACCTTC
TRBJ1-5 . TRBV6-2/TRBV6-3 . CASSYLDQPQHF TGTGCCAGCAGTTACCTCGATCAGCCCCAGCATTTT
TRBJ2-7 . TRBV2 . CASRVDSSYEQYF TGTGCCAGCAGGGTTGACTCCTCCTACGAGCAGTACTTC
TRBJ2-2 TRBD1 TRBV9 once CASSVGDRDYTGELFF TGTGCCAGCAGCGTAGGGGACAGGGACTACACCGGGGAGCTGTTTTTT
TRBJ1-6 TRBD1 TRBV5-4 . CASSVTGQPPLHF TGTGCCAGCAGCGTTACGGGACAGCCACCCCTCCACTTT
TRBJ1-2 . TRBV2 . CASSEVRQLYGYTF TGTGCCAGCAGTGAAGTACGACAGCTCTATGGCTACACCTTC
TRBJ1-4 . TRBV2 once CASRNRVGVEKLFF TGTGCCAGCAGAAACAGGGTCGGAGTAGAAAAACTGTTTTTT
TRBJ1-3 . TRBV19 . CASSLDRGQTGNTIYF TGTGCCAGTAGCTTGGATAGGGGACAAACTGGAAACACCATATATTTT
TRBJ1-2 TRBD1 TRBV27 . CASSLSPGGYYTF TGTGCCAGCAGTTTATCTCCAGGGGGCTACTACACCTTC
TRBJ1-1 TRBD1 TRBV27 . CASSSGQVYTEAFF TGTGCCAGCAGTTCCGGACAGGTGTACACTGAAGCTTTCTTT
TRBJ1-6 TRBD1 TRBV29-1 . CSASTGSPNSPLHF TGCAGCGCCTCGACAGGGAGTCCGAATTCACCCCTCCACTTT
TRBJ1-5 . TRBV19 . CASSISTAYSNQPQHF TGTGCCAGTAGTATCTCGACAGCCTATAGCAATCAGCCCCAGCATTTT
TRBJ1-4 . TRBV19 . CASNSWTERNEKLFF TGTGCCAGCAATTCATGGACAGAACGGAATGAAAAACTGTTTTTT
TRBJ2-7 . TRBV2 . CASNNPGGYEQYF TGTGCCAGCAATAACCCAGGTGGCTACGAGCAGTACTTC
TRBJ2-1 TRBD2 TRBV10-3 . CAIKRESSYNEQFF TGTGCCATAAAGCGGGAGAGTTCCTACAATGAGCAGTTCTTC
TRBJ2-1 . TRBV6-2/TRBV6-3 . CASSSRQNEQFF TGTGCCAGCAGTTCCAGGCAGAATGAGCAGTTCTTC
TRBJ2-5 . TRBV10-2 . CASPFCRDQETQYF TGCGCCAGCCCCTTTTGCAGGGACCAAGAGACCCAGTACTTC